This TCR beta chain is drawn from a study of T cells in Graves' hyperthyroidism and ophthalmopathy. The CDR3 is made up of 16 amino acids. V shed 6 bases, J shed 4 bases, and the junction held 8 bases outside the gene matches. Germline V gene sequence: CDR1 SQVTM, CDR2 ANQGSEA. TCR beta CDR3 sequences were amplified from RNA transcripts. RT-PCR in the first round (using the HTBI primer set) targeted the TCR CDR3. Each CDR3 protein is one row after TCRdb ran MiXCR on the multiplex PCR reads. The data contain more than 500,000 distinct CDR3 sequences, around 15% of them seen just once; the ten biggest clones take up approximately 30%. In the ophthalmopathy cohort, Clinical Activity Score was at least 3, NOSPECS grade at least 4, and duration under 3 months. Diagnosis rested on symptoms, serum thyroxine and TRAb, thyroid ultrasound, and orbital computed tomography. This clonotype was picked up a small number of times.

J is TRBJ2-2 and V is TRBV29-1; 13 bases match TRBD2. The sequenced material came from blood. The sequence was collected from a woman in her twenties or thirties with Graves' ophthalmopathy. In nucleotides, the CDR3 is TGCAGCGTACGGACTAGCGGGAGACCGACCACCGGGGAGCTGTTTTTT. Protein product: CSVRTSGRPTTGELFF.